The source of this T cell receptor (beta chain) is a study of vaccination and CD4 T cells after COVID-19. The overall study: Overlapping SARS-CoV-2, HCoV-NL63, HCoV-OC43 and HCoV-229E spike peptides stimulated the cells.

The sample holds a few counts of this clonotype. The antigen remains unidentified. Described treatment: roughly 10-day PBMC culture with coronavirus spike peptide pools or control peptides (ViraFEST assay). Unexposed donor CD4+ T cells predated the COVID-19 pandemic, collected 2011-2018. From unexposed donors, CD4+ T cells were probed, cells permitting, with SARS-CoV-2 S/N and four cold-coronavirus spikes. At the Johns Hopkins FTIC core, DNA taken from cultured CD4+ T cells was sequenced by way of the Oncomine TCR Beta short-read assay. In TCRdb, the PCR reads were re-called with MiXCR into one record per CDR3 protein. This table holds around 7,000 distinct CDR3 sequences, roughly 44% found once. The clonotype originates from a human donor in good health. Sequences were obtained from CD4+ T cells from blood, cultured in vitro.

CDR3 residues: CASSPPGRAGTEAFF. The CDR3 DNA follows: TGTGCCAGTAGTCCCCCGGGGAGGGCTGGCACTGAAGCTTTCTTT. The chain carries TRBV19 and TRBJ1-1; unclear D gene. The CDR3 covers 15 residues. Between the trimmed V and J ends, which lost 5 bases and 4 bases, there was a span of 17 bases. CDR1 is LNHDA, CDR2 SQIVND, per germline (reference sequence).